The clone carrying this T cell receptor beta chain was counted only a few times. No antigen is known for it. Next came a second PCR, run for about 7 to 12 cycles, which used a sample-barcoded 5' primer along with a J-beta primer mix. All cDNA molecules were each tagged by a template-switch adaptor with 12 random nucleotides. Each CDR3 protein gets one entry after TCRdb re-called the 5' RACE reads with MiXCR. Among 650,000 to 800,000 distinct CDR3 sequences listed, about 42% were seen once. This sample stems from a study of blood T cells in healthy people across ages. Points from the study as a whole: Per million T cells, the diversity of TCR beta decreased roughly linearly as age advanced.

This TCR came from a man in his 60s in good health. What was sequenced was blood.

For the CDR3, the DNA is TGTGCCAGCAGCCTCAAGGTTTGGCAGCCCCAGCATTTT. Protein: CASSLKVWQPQHF. V gene TRBV12-3 or TRBV12-4 combines with J gene TRBJ1-5; D not resolved. V lost 6 bases, J lost 7 bases, and 13 bases lay in between. This CDR3 is built from 13 residues.